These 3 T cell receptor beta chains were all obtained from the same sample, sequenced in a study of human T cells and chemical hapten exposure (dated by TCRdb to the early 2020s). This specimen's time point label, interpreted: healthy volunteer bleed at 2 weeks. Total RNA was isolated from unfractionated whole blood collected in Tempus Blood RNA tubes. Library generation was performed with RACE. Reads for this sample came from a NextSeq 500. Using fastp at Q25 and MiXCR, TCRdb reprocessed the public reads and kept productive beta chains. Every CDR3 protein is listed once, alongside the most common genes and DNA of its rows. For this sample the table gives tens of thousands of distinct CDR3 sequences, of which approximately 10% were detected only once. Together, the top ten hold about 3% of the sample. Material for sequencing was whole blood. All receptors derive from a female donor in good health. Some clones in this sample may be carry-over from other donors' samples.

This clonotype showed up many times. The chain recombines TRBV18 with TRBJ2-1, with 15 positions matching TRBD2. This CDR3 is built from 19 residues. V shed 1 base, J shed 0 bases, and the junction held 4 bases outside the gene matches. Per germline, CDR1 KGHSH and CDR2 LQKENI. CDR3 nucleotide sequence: TGTGCCAGCTCACCACGGACTAGCGGGAGGGGGAGCTCCTACAATGAGCAGTTCTTC. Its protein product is CASSPRTSGRGSSYNEQFF.

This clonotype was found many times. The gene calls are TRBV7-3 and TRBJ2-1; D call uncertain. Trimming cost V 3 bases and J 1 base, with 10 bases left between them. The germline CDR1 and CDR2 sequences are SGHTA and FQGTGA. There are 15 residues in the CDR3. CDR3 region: CASSFSTDSYNEQFF. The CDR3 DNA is TGTGCCAGCAGCTTCTCGACGGATTCCTACAATGAGCAGTTCTTC.

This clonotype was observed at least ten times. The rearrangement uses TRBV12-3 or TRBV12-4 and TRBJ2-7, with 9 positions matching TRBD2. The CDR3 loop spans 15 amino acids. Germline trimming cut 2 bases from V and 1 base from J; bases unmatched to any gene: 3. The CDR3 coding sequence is TGTGCCAGCAGTTTACGGCTAGCGGGATCCTACGAGCAGTACTTC. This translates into CASSLRLAGSYEQYF.